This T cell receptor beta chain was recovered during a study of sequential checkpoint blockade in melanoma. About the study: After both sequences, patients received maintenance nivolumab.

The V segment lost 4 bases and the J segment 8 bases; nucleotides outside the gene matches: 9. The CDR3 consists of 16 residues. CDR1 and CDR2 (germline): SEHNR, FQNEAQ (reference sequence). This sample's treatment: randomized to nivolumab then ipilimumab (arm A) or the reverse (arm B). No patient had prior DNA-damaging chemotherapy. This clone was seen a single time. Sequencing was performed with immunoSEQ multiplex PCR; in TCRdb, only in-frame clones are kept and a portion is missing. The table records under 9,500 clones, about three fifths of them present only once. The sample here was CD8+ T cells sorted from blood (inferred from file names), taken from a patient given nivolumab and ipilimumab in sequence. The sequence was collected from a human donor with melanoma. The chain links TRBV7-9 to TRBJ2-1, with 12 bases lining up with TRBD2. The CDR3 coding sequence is TGTGCCAGCAGCTCAACCGGGACTAGCGGGTTTGATGAGCAGTTCTTC. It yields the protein CASSSTGTSGFDEQFF.